This is a list of T cell receptor beta chains from one sample in a study of type 1 regulatory T cells. Their antigens remain unidentified. TCRdb re-called the reads with MiXCR, one entry per CDR3 protein. Among some 22,000 distinct CDR3 sequences listed, around 77% were seen once. Sequenced: cultured T cells, either the whole culture or a sorted T cell fraction (not recorded which). The receptor set was obtained from a human donor in good health. Each CDR3 is given with its conserved first and last residue. A D gene is named only where the DNA matches it firmly. Clone size is shown for a subset of rows, as once, few, many or a class of expanded clone.

>once|13|TRBJ1-4|TRBV7-2|NA
TGTGCCAGCAGCTCCCGGTGGGGTGAAAAACTGTTTTTT
CASSSRWGEKLFF
>few|14|TRBJ1-2|TRBV3-1|NA
TGTGCCAGCAGCCAGCCGGGACAAAACTATGGCTACACCTTC
CASSQPGQNYGYTF
>NA|13|TRBJ2-7|TRBV4-2|NA
TGTGCCAGCAGCCAATGGGGGTCCCACGAGCAGTACTTC
CASSQWGSHEQYF
>NA|15|TRBJ2-2|TRBV5-1|NA
TGCGCCAGCAGCTTGGGCTCCTCGGGGACCGGGGAGCTGTTTTTT
CASSLGSSGTGELFF
>NA|15|TRBJ1-2|TRBV5-1|NA
TGCGCCAGCAGCTTGGGTGGCAATCCCTCTGGTGGCTACACCTTC
CASSLGGNPSGGYTF
>medium-sized|12|TRBJ1-5|TRBV12-3/TRBV12-4|NA
TGTGCCAGCAACCAGGGATTCCAGCCCCAGCATTTT
CASNQGFQPQHF
>few|13|TRBJ1-1|TRBV29-1|NA
TGCAGCGTGAGGACACTTCTGAACATTGAAGCTTTCTTT
CSVRTLLNIEAFF
>NA|15|TRBJ1-1|TRBV6-1|NA
TGTGCCAGCAGTGTCCAGGGGACGTTGAACACTGAAGCTTTCTTT
CASSVQGTLNTEAFF
>NA|13|TRBJ2-1|TRBV20-1|TRBD1
TGCAGTGCCCGGGACAGGGGTGACACTGAGCAGTTCTTC
CSARDRGDTEQFF
>NA|15|TRBJ1-6|TRBV28|NA
TGTGCCAGCAGTTTTCAGCAGGTTTCGGCTTCACCCCTCCACTTT
CASSFQQVSASPLHF
>few|19|TRBJ2-5|TRBV21-1|NA
TGTGCCAGCAGCAAAGATCACGGGACTAGCGGGGGGCGCCAAGAGACCCAGTACTTC
CASSKDHGTSGGRQETQYF
>NA|14|TRBJ2-1|TRBV11-3|TRBD1
TGTGCCAGCAGCTCCCTGGGACAGGGGGGTGAGCAGTTCTTC
CASSSLGQGGEQFF
>NA|14|TRBJ2-7|TRBV5-1|NA
TGCGCCAGCAGCTTGGGAGTCAGTCCCTACGAGCAGTACTTC
CASSLGVSPYEQYF
>NA|13|TRBJ2-3|TRBV19|NA
TGTGCCAGTAGTCTTAAGCGGGCACATACGCAGTATTTT
CASSLKRAHTQYF
>NA|14|TRBJ2-7|TRBV18|TRBD1
TGTGCCAGCTCACCAACAGGACAGGCCTACGAGCAGTACTTC
CASSPTGQAYEQYF
>few|13|TRBJ2-5|TRBV20-1|NA
TGCAGTGCTAGTCAAGCGGTCCAGCGGACCCAGTACTTC
CSASQAVQRTQYF
>NA|13|TRBJ2-1|TRBV2|NA
TGTGCCAGCAGTTCCTGGTCCGGGATCGAGCAGTTCTTC
CASSSWSGIEQFF
>NA|17|TRBJ2-3|TRBV18|NA
TGTGCCAGCTCACAGGGGGGACCGCCGATAGGGTCAGATACGCAGTATTTT
CASSQGGPPIGSDTQYF
>NA|13|TRBJ1-2|TRBV12-3/TRBV12-4|NA
TGTGCCAGCAGTTTAGGAGATAACTATGGCTACACCTTC
CASSLGDNYGYTF
>NA|15|TRBJ2-5|TRBV5-5|TRBD1
TGTGCCAGCAGCTTTGACAGGGGGCGATTGGAGACCCAGTACTTC
CASSFDRGRLETQYF
>NA|15|TRBJ2-5|TRBV19|TRBD1
TGTGCCAGTAGTATCCGGGACAGGAGTGGAGAGACCCAGTACTTC
CASSIRDRSGETQYF
>NA|15|TRBJ2-3|TRBV12-3/TRBV12-4|TRBD2
TGTGCCAGCACCGCGGGGGGGATATCTTCGGATACGCAGTATTTT
CASTAGGISSDTQYF
>NA|13|TRBJ1-5|TRBV20-1|TRBD1
TGCAGTGCTGTCAGGGACAGCTCGCAGCCCCAGCATTTT
CSAVRDSSQPQHF
>NA|15|TRBJ1-2|TRBV7-9|TRBD1
TGTGCCAGCAGCTTCGAAGCAGGGGGGATGGATGGCTACACCTTC
CASSFEAGGMDGYTF
>NA|14|TRBJ1-1|TRBV7-2|NA
TGTGCCAGCAGCTCCCCAGGGACGAACACTGAAGCTTTCTTT
CASSSPGTNTEAFF
>NA|13|TRBJ2-5|TRBV4-1|NA
TGCGCCAGCAGCCCCCTCCCCCAAGAGACCCAGTACTTC
CASSPLPQETQYF
>NA|14|TRBJ2-2|TRBV2|NA
TGTGCCAGCAAGGTCAGAAGATTGGCCGGGGAGCTGTTTTTT
CASKVRRLAGELFF
>NA|15|TRBJ2-7|TRBV5-4|TRBD2
TGTGCCAGCAGCTTGCAGGTAGCGGGACCTTACGAGCAGTACTTC
CASSLQVAGPYEQYF
>once|14|TRBJ2-7|TRBV10-3|NA
TGTGCCATCGGTCAGGCTCCCCCATCCTACGAGCAGTACTTC
CAIGQAPPSYEQYF
>NA|18|TRBJ2-1|TRBV20-1|TRBD2
TGCAGTGCTCCAACCGGGACTAGCGGGGGGCCATTCCACAATGAGCAGTTCTTC
CSAPTGTSGGPFHNEQFF
>NA|15|TRBJ2-5|TRBV5-4|TRBD2
TGTGCCAGCAGCTTGGTAGGACTAGCGTACGAGACCCAGTACTTC
CASSLVGLAYETQYF
>once|12|TRBJ2-1|TRBV19|NA
TGTGCCAGTAGTGTCCTGCAGGGAAAGCAGTTCTTC
CASSVLQGKQFF
>medium-sized|17|TRBJ2-4|TRBV7-3|NA
TGTGCCAGCTCCCCAGGGCCCGAACGGGGAGCCAAAAACATTCAGTACTTC
CASSPGPERGAKNIQYF
>once|15|TRBJ2-7|TRBV19|TRBD2
TGTGCCAGTAGTAGCGACGGGGGGGGCTCCTACGAGCAGTACTTC
CASSSDGGGSYEQYF
>NA|12|TRBJ2-3|TRBV29-1|NA
TGCAGCGTCCACGGACAAGCAGATACGCAGTATTTT
CSVHGQADTQYF
>NA|12|TRBJ2-3|TRBV10-3|NA
TGTGCCATCCGACAGGACACAGATACGCAGTATTTT
CAIRQDTDTQYF
>NA|14|TRBJ2-7|TRBV10-3|NA
TGTGCCACGACGACTCGCAGGGGGGAAAGCGAGCAGTACTTC
CATTTRRGESEQYF
>NA|15|TRBJ2-7|TRBV6-1|NA
TGTGCCAGCAGTGAATACCCCAAGTCCCGCTACGAGCAGTACTTC
CASSEYPKSRYEQYF
>few|15|TRBJ2-2|TRBV7-3|TRBD1
TGTGCCAGCAGCATGTGGACAGGGAACACCGGGGAGCTGTTTTTT
CASSMWTGNTGELFF
>NA|14|TRBJ2-5|TRBV7-9|TRBD2
TGTGCCAGCAGCTTTACTAGCGGAGGAGAGACCCAGTACTTC
CASSFTSGGETQYF
>NA|14|TRBJ2-3|TRBV20-1|NA
TGCAGTGCTCACCTAGTCCCCACCACAGATACGCAGTATTTT
CSAHLVPTTDTQYF
>NA|14|TRBJ2-3|TRBV7-8|NA
TGTGCCAGCAGCTTAAGGACGGGTGGAGATACGCAGTATTTT
CASSLRTGGDTQYF
>few|15|TRBJ1-5|TRBV2|NA
TGTGCCAGCAGTGAGCAGGGCCGTAGCAATCAGCCCCAGCATTTT
CASSEQGRSNQPQHF
>once|15|TRBJ2-7|TRBV7-9|NA
TGTGCCAGCAGTCCCAGGGACCCCACCCCCTACGAGCAGTACTTC
CASSPRDPTPYEQYF
>NA|15|TRBJ1-5|TRBV7-2|NA
TGTGCCAGCAGCTTAAGTGGGGGGAAGGATCAGCCCCAGCATTTT
CASSLSGGKDQPQHF
>few|16|TRBJ2-3|TRBV12-3/TRBV12-4|NA
TGTGCCAGCAGTCCACAGGGCACCCTTAGCACAGATACGCAGTATTTT
CASSPQGTLSTDTQYF
>NA|15|TRBJ1-2|TRBV12-3/TRBV12-4|NA
TGTGCCAGCAGTTTATCTGGGGGTGGAGGCTATGGCTACACCTTC
CASSLSGGGGYGYTF
>few|18|TRBJ2-6|TRBV7-2|NA
TGTGCCAGCAACCAGTGGAGCCCTCCCCACTCTGGGGCCAACGTCCTGACTTTC
CASNQWSPPHSGANVLTF
>NA|14|TRBJ1-2|TRBV7-8|NA
TGTGCCAGCAGCCCCTTGCTGGGGACCTATGGCTACACCTTC
CASSPLLGTYGYTF
>NA|15|TRBJ2-3|TRBV12-5|NA
TGTGCTAGTGGTTTGGGACGGTCGCCCACAGATACGCAGTATTTT
CASGLGRSPTDTQYF
>NA|14|TRBJ1-1|TRBV3-1|TRBD1
TGTGCCAGCAGTTACCGGACAGGGGATACTGAAGCTTTCTTT
CASSYRTGDTEAFF